This entry concerns a single T cell receptor (beta chain). This sample stems from a study of regulatory T cells in long-lasting Graves disease. The TCR beta library used iRepertoire HTBI primers with Arm-PCR amplification of CDR3. TCRdb recomputed calls from the multiplex PCR reads with MiXCR, one row per CDR3 protein. Found here are roughly 400,000 distinct CDR3 sequences, less than 20% of them singletons; the top ten hold less than 30%. Time point indicated: newly diagnosed GD, antithyroid drugs for less than 3 months. The TCR library was made from RNA extracted from PBMCs. The ends were cut back, 2 bases at V and 0 bases at J, with 9 bases in the middle. Germline assignment: CDR1 SGHKS and CDR2 YYEKEE (reference sequence). There are 15 residues in the CDR3. The sample was also linked to a second study, of T cells in Graves' hyperthyroidism and ophthalmopathy.

The origin of this receptor is a woman aged 18-29 years with Graves disease. The specimen comprised peripheral blood mononuclear cells (PBMCs), sampled at new diagnosis, from a patient treated with antithyroid drugs. The chain carries TRBV5-5 and TRBJ2-1, with D perhaps matching TRBD1 (5 bases). The CDR3 DNA follows: TGTGCCAGCAGCTTCGAGCAGGGCTCCTACAATGAGCAGTTCTTC. Its translation is CASSFEQGSYNEQFF.